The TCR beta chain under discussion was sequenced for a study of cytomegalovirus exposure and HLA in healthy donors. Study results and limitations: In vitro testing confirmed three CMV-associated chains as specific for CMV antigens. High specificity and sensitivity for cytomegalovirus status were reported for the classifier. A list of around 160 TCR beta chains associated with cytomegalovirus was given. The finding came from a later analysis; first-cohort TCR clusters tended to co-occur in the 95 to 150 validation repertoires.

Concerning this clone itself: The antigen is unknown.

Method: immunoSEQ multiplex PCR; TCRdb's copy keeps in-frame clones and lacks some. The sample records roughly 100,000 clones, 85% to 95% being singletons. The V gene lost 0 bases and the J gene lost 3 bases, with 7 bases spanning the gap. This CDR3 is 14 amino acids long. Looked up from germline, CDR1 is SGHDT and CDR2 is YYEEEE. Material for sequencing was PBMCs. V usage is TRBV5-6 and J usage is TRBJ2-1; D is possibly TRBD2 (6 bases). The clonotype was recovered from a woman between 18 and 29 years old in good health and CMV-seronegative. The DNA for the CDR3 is TGTGCCAGCAGCTTGGCCGGGAGCTACAATGAGCAGTTCTTC. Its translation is CASSLAGSYNEQFF. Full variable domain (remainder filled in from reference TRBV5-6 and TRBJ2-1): DAGVTQSPTHLIKTRGQQVTLRCSPKSGHDTVSWYQQALGQGPQFIFQYYEEEERQRGNFPDRFSGHQFPNYSSELNVNALLLGDSALYLCASSLAGSYNEQFFGPGTRLTVL.